The subject of this entry is one T cell receptor beta chain. Its antigen remains unknown. CDR1 is SGHTA, CDR2 FQGNSA, per germline. The length of the CDR3 is 13 residues. Trimming shortened V by 2 bases and J by 12 bases, and 14 bases separated the two germline ends. The donors, healthy Caucasians from Russia, were aged about 6 to 95. This sample is drawn from a study of blood T cells in healthy people across ages. Study-level background: For every two T cells, template switching captured about one barcoded beta molecule. Whole-study findings and limits: Long-lived donors exceeded aged donors in naive CD4+ cells and diversity. TCR beta diversity per million T cells fell roughly linearly with age.

Primers used in a second PCR of about 6 to 11 cycles were a sample-barcoded 5' primer and a J-beta primer mix. From the 5' RACE reads, TCRdb called clonotypes with MiXCR, one entry per CDR3 protein. The data contain 1.4 million or so distinct CDR3 sequences, 35% to 45% of them singletons. The sequenced sample consisted of blood. The V and J genes are TRBV7-2 and TRBJ2-1; D ambiguous. The TCR originated in a woman aged 18 to 35 in good health. CDR3 protein: CASSLPQDRRQFF. The CDR3 DNA reads TGTGCCAGCAGCTTACCTCAGGACCGCCGGCAGTTCTTC.